This T cell receptor (beta chain) was obtained from a study of T cells after yellow fever vaccination. Looking at the study overall: The fractions with low cell numbers were processed using SMART-Seq v4 Ultra Low Input.

This CDR3 contains 12 residues. Per the germline V gene, CDR1 is DFQATT and CDR2 is SNEGSKA (reference sequence). Trimming pared 3 bases from V and 2 bases from J, leaving 6 bases between. TCR cDNA was made by 5'RACE template switching, adding a universal primer site and UMIs. Using its own MiXCR run on the 5' RACE reads, TCRdb lists one record per CDR3 protein. The sample shows roughly 330,000 distinct CDR3 sequences, around 4.1% of them seen only once. The sequencing here drew on PBMCs, taken 5 days after the yellow fever booster vaccination. This receptor was taken from a man younger than 35 who received the YFV17D yellow fever vaccine. The chain recombines TRBV20-1 with TRBJ2-3; D gene ambiguous. CDR3 protein: CSARTYTDTQYF. CDR3 coding DNA: TGCAGTGCTAGGACCTACACAGATACGCAGTATTTT.